This T cell receptor (beta chain) came from a study of OX40 agonist ivuxolimab in advanced cancers. Study-level background: Eligibility rules accepted prior anti-PD-1, anti-PD-L1 or anti-CTLA-4 therapy, and roughly 40% had some.

A word on this clone: One junction end disagrees with the germline gene, perhaps due to a read error.

Clones were read by immunoSEQ multiplex PCR, and TCRdb kept only the in-frame ones, dropping some. Of 74,000 or so clones in the sample, around 91% were seen once. CDR1 is KGHSH, CDR2 LQKENI, per germline. The CDR3 spans 16 residues. The TCR originated in an adult with an advanced solid tumor such as melanoma, head and neck, liver or kidney cancer. The rearrangement joins TRBV18 to TRBJ1-3, with D unresolved. Sequenced here: CD4+ or CD8+ T cells sorted from blood, sampled in a trial of the OX40 agonist ivuxolimab. The CDR3: CASPPVFRVSGNTIYF. Written as DNA, the CDR3 is TGTGCCAGCCCACCCGTCTTTCGAGTTTCTGGAAACACCATATATTTT.